These T cell receptor beta chains were read from a single sample in a study of blood T cell repertoires in COVID-19. The repertoire was sequenced with immunoSEQ multiplex PCR; TCRdb's copy has only in-frame clones and lacks some. The data contain 110,000 or so clones, roughly 83% of them singletons. Sequencing used peripheral blood. These receptor sequences come from an older woman with acute or convalescent COVID-19. The conserved cysteine and the conserved F or W are not part of the CDR3 here. The order of the fields is clone size, D gene, V gene, CDR3 protein. D genes are given only for firm matches. The size field is filled for only some rows; it gives once, few, many or a size class.

clone_size: NA; d_call: TRBD2; v_call: TRBV7-3; cdr3_aa: ASSSSAGVNTGELF
clone_size: NA; d_call: TRBD1; v_call: TRBV30; cdr3_aa: AWRGTGIGEQY
clone_size: NA; d_call: NA; v_call: TRBV18; cdr3_aa: ASSPRGETQY
clone_size: NA; d_call: NA; v_call: TRBV11-2; cdr3_aa: ASSPRRGLGRYNEQF
clone_size: few; d_call: TRBD1; v_call: TRBV6-5; cdr3_aa: ASSETGNYGYT
clone_size: NA; d_call: NA; v_call: TRBV6-2/TRBV6-3; cdr3_aa: ASSHIDTQY
clone_size: few; d_call: TRBD1; v_call: TRBV6-2/TRBV6-3; cdr3_aa: ASSTTGSGGYT
clone_size: NA; d_call: NA; v_call: TRBV5-1; cdr3_aa: ASSLGHGGSYGYT
clone_size: NA; d_call: NA; v_call: TRBV3-1/TRBV3-2; cdr3_aa: ASSPTAGDTQY
clone_size: once; d_call: TRBD2; v_call: TRBV4-2; cdr3_aa: ASSQDSTSGTDTQY
clone_size: NA; d_call: NA; v_call: TRBV20-1; cdr3_aa: SASGHSSYEQY
clone_size: NA; d_call: NA; v_call: TRBV30; cdr3_aa: AWGSQVPNEQF
clone_size: NA; d_call: NA; v_call: TRBV11-2; cdr3_aa: ASSLSPLGGGTGELF
clone_size: NA; d_call: NA; v_call: TRBV6-6; cdr3_aa: ASSYNRADGELF
clone_size: NA; d_call: TRBD1; v_call: TRBV28; cdr3_aa: ASSPGGGSNQPQH
clone_size: NA; d_call: TRBD2; v_call: TRBV7-3; cdr3_aa: ASSQSGLADTQY
clone_size: few; d_call: NA; v_call: TRBV7-3; cdr3_aa: ASRWSPNTEAF
clone_size: NA; d_call: NA; v_call: TRBV25-1; cdr3_aa: ASRPPAAYEQY
clone_size: NA; d_call: NA; v_call: TRBV18; cdr3_aa: ASSPAGSGNTIY
clone_size: once; d_call: TRBD1; v_call: TRBV30; cdr3_aa: AWSVQGSYGYT
clone_size: NA; d_call: TRBD2; v_call: TRBV4-2; cdr3_aa: ASSLGETSGGNTYEQY
clone_size: NA; d_call: NA; v_call: TRBV10-3; cdr3_aa: AISGTDHNQPQH